This T cell receptor beta chain was observed in a study of cytomegalovirus exposure and HLA in healthy donors. As for the donors, each was a healthy bone marrow donor. The PCR made use of 60 Vbeta and 13 Jbeta primers. Clones were sequenced by immunoSEQ multiplex PCR, and TCRdb holds only the in-frame ones, with some missing. Of 150,000 to 200,000 clones in the sample, around 81% were seen once. V gave up 4 bases and J gave up 3 bases; unmatched junction bases: 8. The CDR3 spans 15 residues. Germline V gives CDR1 SGHRS, CDR2 YFSETQ. Regarding this clone: Its antigen is still unknown.

The study, taken as a whole, reports: Reports described diagnosis of cytomegalovirus status by the classifier as highly specific and sensitive.

This rearrangement joins TRBV5-1 to TRBJ2-7, with 9 bases fitting TRBD1. This TCR was recovered from a man aged 30 to 45 in good health and CMV-seronegative. The specimen was PBMCs. The CDR3 DNA sequence: TGCGCCAGCAGCCCCGAGGGACAGGGTATCTACGAGCAGTACTTC. Its translation is CASSPEGQGIYEQYF.